The clone carrying this T cell receptor beta chain has a handful of counts. Its cognate antigen is unknown. These data are taken from a study of T cells after yellow fever vaccination. General study points: The appearance of a small share of clonotypes in both CD4 and CD8 compartments was observed. Weaker overall was a secondary response that nonetheless peaked faster, on day 5 versus 15. High-abundance clonotypes from the bulk population could contaminate FACS-sorted repertoires.

TCRdb processed the 5' RACE reads anew with MiXCR; each CDR3 protein has one entry. The table has 620,000 or so distinct CDR3 sequences, 12% seen once; the top ten hold 15%. Germline values: CDR1 SQVTM, CDR2 ANQGSEA. V lost 4 bases and J 8 bases, leaving 12 bases between the germline ends. CDR3 length: 12 amino acids. The clonotype originates from a man aged 25-45 years who received the YFV17D yellow fever vaccine. The chain employs TRBV29-1 and TRBJ2-1; D is undetermined. The specimen was PBMCs, collected on the day of the yellow fever booster vaccination. Written as DNA, the CDR3 is TGCAGCGTTGTTTTAGTCGCGTATGAGCAGTTCTTC. Translated, it gives CSVVLVAYEQFF.